This TCR beta chain was documented in a study of T cells and Merkel cell carcinoma outcomes. Overall study findings and caveats: Repertoire plus T-cell density reportedly predicted Merkel cell carcinoma outcomes.

Measured with immunoSEQ multiplex PCR; TCRdb has only the in-frame clones, and not every one. The data contain some 15,000 clones, about 89% of them singletons. On this clone itself: Its antigen is as yet unknown.

Germline V gene sequence: CDR1 MNHEY, CDR2 SMNVEV (reference sequence). The V and J ends lost 7 bases and 6 bases, in that order; junction bases with no gene match: 8. The CDR3 extends over 13 amino acids. This rearrangement joins TRBV27 to TRBJ2-7, with 8 positions matching TRBD2. This sequence was found in a human donor with Merkel cell carcinoma. Sequenced sample: tumor tissue from Merkel cell carcinoma. Here the CDR3 DNA reads TGTGCCAGCACGCGGATAGCGGGAAGCGAGCAGTACTTC. Translating it yields CASTRIAGSEQYF.